A selection of T cell receptor beta chains follows, all from one sample in a study of T-cell memory formation after mild COVID-19. TCRdb redid the calling of the 5' RACE reads with MiXCR, one entry per CDR3 protein. The profile shows 300,000 to 400,000 distinct CDR3 sequences, roughly 15% of them singletons. Sequencing was done on a sample of PBMCs or a T cell subset sorted from them (not recorded which). These receptors originate from a man in his late teens or twenties who had mild COVID-19 (a few samples of this study predate the infection). Cell type and time point are not known. The CDR3 runs from the conserved cysteine through the conserved F or W. Fields, in order: V gene, clone size, J gene, D gene, CDR3 DNA, CDR3 protein. The D gene is left open where the match is weak. The listing skips clone size in some rows; elsewhere it reads once, few, many or a size class.

TRBV5-1,-,TRBJ1-2,-,TGCGCCAGCAGCACCGCGGGACGCAGGACGGGCTACACCTTC,CASSTAGRRTGYTF
TRBV2,-,TRBJ2-6,-,TGTGCCAGCCGACGGAGCTCTGGGGCCAACGTCCTGACTTTC,CASRRSSGANVLTF
TRBV7-9,-,TRBJ2-1,-,TGTGCCAGCAGCTTAGCGGTCTCCTACAATGAGCAGTTCTTC,CASSLAVSYNEQFF
TRBV29-1,-,TRBJ1-5,-,TGCAGCGTAGCTGACAGGATGGGCAATCAGCCCCAGCATTTT,CSVADRMGNQPQHF
TRBV5-5,few,TRBJ2-2,-,TGTGCCAGCAGACCCCGACTGACGGGGCCCCCCTACACCGGGGAGCTGTTTTTT,CASRPRLTGPPYTGELFF
TRBV5-1,few,TRBJ1-2,TRBD1,TGCGCCAGCAGCTCCTTGCAGGGGGGCGGCTACACCTTC,CASSSLQGGGYTF
TRBV24-1,few,TRBJ2-1,-,TGTGCCACCAGTGGGCCCAGGGGACAAAATGAGCAGTTCTTC,CATSGPRGQNEQFF
TRBV9,-,TRBJ2-2,-,TGTGCCAGCAGCGCCCGGGACTGGCTGAACACCGGGGAGCTGTTTTTT,CASSARDWLNTGELFF
TRBV6-2/TRBV6-3,-,TRBJ2-7,-,TGTGCCAGCAGTTATGCCGGGGAGCCCTACGAGCAGTACTTC,CASSYAGEPYEQYF
TRBV10-3,many,TRBJ1-2,-,TGTGCCATCAGCCCGCCACCGGGAGCAAACTATGGCTACACCTTC,CAISPPPGANYGYTF
TRBV12-3/TRBV12-4,-,TRBJ2-7,-,TGTGCCAGCAGTTTATCGAGTAGCTCGTACGAGCAGTACTTC,CASSLSSSSYEQYF
TRBV7-3,-,TRBJ2-2,-,TGTGCCAGCAGCTTAACTACTCTAGACGGCGGGGAGCTGTTTTTT,CASSLTTLDGGELFF
TRBV2,-,TRBJ2-7,-,TGTGCCAGCAGGGACACTATCTACGAGCAGTACTTC,CASRDTIYEQYF
TRBV25-1,few,TRBJ2-3,TRBD1,TGTGCCAGCAGCGAGACAGGGGTCGGCACAGATACGCAGTATTTT,CASSETGVGTDTQYF
TRBV25-1,many,TRBJ2-5,-,TGTGCCAGCAGTGAATATATGGGTAGCGGAAACCAAGAGACCCAGTACTTC,CASSEYMGSGNQETQYF
TRBV10-3,-,TRBJ2-3,-,TGTGCCATCAGTGTCGAGGGGTTCCCAGATACGCAGTATTTT,CAISVEGFPDTQYF
TRBV6-2/TRBV6-3,-,TRBJ2-1,-,TGTGCCAGCAGTTACACCACCCATGAGCAGTTCTTC,CASSYTTHEQFF
TRBV6-5,-,TRBJ2-5,TRBD1,TGTGCCAGCAGTTTACAGGGGGTCCCCAGGGAGACCCAGTACTTC,CASSLQGVPRETQYF
TRBV7-9,-,TRBJ1-3,TRBD1,TGTGCCAGCAGCTCCACAGGGGTCGGAAGTGGAAACACCATATATTTT,CASSSTGVGSGNTIYF
TRBV6-2/TRBV6-3,-,TRBJ2-7,-,TGTGCCAGCAGGAGGGGGAACTCCTACGAGCAGTACTTC,CASRRGNSYEQYF
TRBV3-1,-,TRBJ1-1,-,TGTGCCAGCCGGGCCGGAGGGACTGAAGCTTTCTTT,CASRAGGTEAFF
TRBV6-5,-,TRBJ1-1,-,TGTGCCAGCAGTTACTCGGGCCCCACGTCCCTCTGGAACACTGAAGCTTTCTTT,CASSYSGPTSLWNTEAFF
TRBV7-2,few,TRBJ2-3,-,TGTGCCAGCAGCTTAGCGCCGAGGGGCGGGGGCACAGATACGCAGTATTTT,CASSLAPRGGGTDTQYF
TRBV7-8,few,TRBJ2-5,-,TGTGCCAGCAGCTGGATCGAGACCCAGTACTTC,CASSWIETQYF
TRBV12-3/TRBV12-4,many,TRBJ2-1,-,TGTGCCAGCAGTTCAGGACCCAGGGCACCGTTCTTC,CASSSGPRAPFF
TRBV29-1,few,TRBJ2-1,TRBD2,TGCAGCGCAACCGGGACTAGCGGGGGGCCGTCCTACAATGAGCAGTTCTTC,CSATGTSGGPSYNEQFF
TRBV10-3,-,TRBJ2-7,-,TGTGCCATCAGTGAGTCGAGCGGGACAGATCACGAGCAGTACTTC,CAISESSGTDHEQYF
TRBV4-3,many,TRBJ1-4,-,TGCGCCAGCAGCCCCCTCAGGGCAACTAATGAAAAACTGTTTTTT,CASSPLRATNEKLFF
TRBV29-1,-,TRBJ2-7,-,TGCAGCGTTGATCACTGGGGACGGGGCTCGAACGAGCAGTACTTC,CSVDHWGRGSNEQYF